This record concerns one TCR beta chain sequence. What it binds is unknown. The sample comes from a study of beta chain features in type 1 diabetes. Study information: Taken together, all samples contributed 107,917,701 examined sorted cells. Whole-study results and caveats: TCRB CDR3s from Type 1 diabetes patients were moderately but significantly shorter in all four CD4+ subsets. For type 1 diabetes patients, VDJ junctions showed fewer insertions and more deletions.

Sorted populations all had greater than 95% purity. The entirety of the isolated RNA underwent reverse transcription, so expressed TCRB transcripts were sequenced. The protocol was immunoSEQ multiplex PCR, while the TCRdb copy is restricted to in-frame clones and leaves out a portion. The sample consists of about 240,000 clones, around 14% of them appearing once. Trimming removed 1 base from V and 2 bases from J; junction bases left unmatched: 9. The CDR3 covers 18 residues. Germline V gives CDR1 MNHNS, CDR2 SASEGT. This receptor was identified in a young man with type 1 diabetes. The J gene is TRBJ1-5, the V gene TRBV6-1; 9 bases match TRBD1. Sequencing was performed on naive CD4+ T cells from blood. CDR3 in DNA: TGTGCCAGCAGTGAAGGGGGGGTGGGACAGGGTGGCAATCAGCCCCAGCATTTT. This gives the protein CASSEGGVGQGGNQPQHF.